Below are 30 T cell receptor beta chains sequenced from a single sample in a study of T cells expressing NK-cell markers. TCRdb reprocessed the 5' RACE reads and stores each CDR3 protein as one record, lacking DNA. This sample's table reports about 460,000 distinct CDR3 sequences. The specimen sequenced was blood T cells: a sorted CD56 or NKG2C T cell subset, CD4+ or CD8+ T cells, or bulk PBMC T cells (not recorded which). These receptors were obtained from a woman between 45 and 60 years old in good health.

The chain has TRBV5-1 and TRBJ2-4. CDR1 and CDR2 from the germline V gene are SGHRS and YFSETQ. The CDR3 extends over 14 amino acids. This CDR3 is CASSLTVAKNIQYF.

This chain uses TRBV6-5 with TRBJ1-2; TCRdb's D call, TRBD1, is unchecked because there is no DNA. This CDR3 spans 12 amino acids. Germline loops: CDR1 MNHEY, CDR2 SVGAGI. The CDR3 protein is CASSTRSQHYTF.

CDR3 amino acids: CASSRLAGAKNIQYF. The rearrangement joins TRBV4-1 to TRBJ2-4; TCRdb lists TRBD2, though no DNA is available to test this call. Germline V gene sequence: CDR1 MGHRA, CDR2 YSYEKL. This CDR3 has 15 residues.

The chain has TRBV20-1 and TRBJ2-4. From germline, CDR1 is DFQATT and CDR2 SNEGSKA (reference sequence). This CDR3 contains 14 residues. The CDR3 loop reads CSARTGLAKNIQYF.

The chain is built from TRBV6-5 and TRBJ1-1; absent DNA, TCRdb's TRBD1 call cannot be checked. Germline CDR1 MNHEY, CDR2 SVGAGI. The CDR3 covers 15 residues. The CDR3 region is CASTRVEGASTEAFF.

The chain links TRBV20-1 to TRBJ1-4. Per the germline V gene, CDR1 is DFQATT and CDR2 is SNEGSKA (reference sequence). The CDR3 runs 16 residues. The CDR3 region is CSARDSWTPINEKLFF.

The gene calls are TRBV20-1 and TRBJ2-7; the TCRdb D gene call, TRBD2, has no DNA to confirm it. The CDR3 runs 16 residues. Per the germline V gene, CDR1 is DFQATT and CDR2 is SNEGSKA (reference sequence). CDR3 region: CSARDPNGPTGYEQYF.

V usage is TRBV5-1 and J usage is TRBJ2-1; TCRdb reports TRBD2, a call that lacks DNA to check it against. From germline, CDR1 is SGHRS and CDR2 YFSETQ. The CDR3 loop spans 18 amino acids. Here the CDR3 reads CASSLAPLGLAGNNEQFF.

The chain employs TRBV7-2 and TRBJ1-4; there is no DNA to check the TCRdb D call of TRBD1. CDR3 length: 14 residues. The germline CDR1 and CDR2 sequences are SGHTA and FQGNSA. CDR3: CASSRTGFNEKLFF. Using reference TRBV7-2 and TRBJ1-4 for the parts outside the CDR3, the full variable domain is GAGVSQSPSNKVTEKGKDVELRCDPISGHTALYWYRQSLGQGLEFLIYFQGNSAPDKSGLPSDRFSAERTGGSVSTLTIQRTQQEDSAVYLCASSRTGFNEKLFFGSGTQLSVL.

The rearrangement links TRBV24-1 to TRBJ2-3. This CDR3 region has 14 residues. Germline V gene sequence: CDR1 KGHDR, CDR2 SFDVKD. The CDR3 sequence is CATSDSRGTDTQYF.

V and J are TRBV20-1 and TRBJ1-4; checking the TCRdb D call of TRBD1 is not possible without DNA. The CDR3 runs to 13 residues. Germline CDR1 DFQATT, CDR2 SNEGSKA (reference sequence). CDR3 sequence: CSAGRQGLGKLFF.

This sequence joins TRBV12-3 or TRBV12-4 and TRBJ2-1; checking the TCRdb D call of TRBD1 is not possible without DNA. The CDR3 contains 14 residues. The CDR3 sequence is CASLPGQGSNEQFF.

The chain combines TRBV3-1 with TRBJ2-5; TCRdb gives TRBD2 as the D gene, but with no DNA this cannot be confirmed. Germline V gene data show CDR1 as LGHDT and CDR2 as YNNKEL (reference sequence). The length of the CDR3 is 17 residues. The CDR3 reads CASSLQSGLAGRETQYF.

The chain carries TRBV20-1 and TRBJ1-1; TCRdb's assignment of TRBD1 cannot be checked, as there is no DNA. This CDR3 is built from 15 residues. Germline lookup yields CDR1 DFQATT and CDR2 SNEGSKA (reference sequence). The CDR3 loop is CSASGQAQGVAEAFF.

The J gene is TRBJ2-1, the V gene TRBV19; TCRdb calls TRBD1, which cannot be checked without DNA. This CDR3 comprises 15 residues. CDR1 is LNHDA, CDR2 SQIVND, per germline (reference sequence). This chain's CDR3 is CASSIQDRDYNEQFF.

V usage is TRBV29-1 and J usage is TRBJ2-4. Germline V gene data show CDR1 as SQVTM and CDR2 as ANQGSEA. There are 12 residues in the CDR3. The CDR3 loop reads CSIRVAKNIQYF.

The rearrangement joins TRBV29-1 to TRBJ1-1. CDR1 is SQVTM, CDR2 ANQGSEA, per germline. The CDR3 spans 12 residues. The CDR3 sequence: CSVHLGSTEAFF.

This CDR3 is CASSQAGRGGSGNTIYF. This chain links TRBV14 with TRBJ1-3; TCRdb picks TRBD1, but there is no DNA to check that call. CDR3 length equals 17 residues. Germline V lookup: CDR1 SGHDN, CDR2 FVKESK.

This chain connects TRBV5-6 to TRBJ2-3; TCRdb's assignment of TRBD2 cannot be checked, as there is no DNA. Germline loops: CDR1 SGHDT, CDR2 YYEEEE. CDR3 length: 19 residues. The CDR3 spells CASSLVGGTSGRSTDTQYF.

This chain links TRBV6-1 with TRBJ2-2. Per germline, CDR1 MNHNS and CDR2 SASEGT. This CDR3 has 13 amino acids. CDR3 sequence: CASRGSWTGELFF.

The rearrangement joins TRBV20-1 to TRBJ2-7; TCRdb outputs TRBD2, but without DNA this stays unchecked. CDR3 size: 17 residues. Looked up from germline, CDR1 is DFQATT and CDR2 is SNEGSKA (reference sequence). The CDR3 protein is CSAEGLAGGPSSYEQYF.

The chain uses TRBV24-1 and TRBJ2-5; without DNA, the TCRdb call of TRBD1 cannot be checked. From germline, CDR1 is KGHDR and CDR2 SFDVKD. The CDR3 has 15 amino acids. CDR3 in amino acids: CATSGGLGGHQTQYF.

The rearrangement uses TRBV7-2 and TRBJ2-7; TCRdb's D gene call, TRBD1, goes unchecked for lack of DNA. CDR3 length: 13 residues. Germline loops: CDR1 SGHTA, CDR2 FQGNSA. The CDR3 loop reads CASSLTQVGEQYF.

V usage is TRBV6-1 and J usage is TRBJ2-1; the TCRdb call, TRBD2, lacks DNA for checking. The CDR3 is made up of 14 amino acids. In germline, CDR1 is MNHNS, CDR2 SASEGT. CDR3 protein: CASSDGLAGGGSFF.

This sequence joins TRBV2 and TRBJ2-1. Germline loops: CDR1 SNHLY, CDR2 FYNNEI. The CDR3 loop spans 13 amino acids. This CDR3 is CASSEVSGNEQFF.

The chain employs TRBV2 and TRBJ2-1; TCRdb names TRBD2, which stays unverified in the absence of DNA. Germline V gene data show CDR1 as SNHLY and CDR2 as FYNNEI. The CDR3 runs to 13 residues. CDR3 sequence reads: CASSEVLAGVLFF.

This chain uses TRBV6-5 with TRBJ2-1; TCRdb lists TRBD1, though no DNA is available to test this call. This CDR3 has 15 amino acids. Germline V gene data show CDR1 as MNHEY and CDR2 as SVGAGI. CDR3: CASNSVGQGANEQFF.

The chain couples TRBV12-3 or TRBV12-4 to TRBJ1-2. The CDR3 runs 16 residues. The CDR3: CASGPIRQVANYGYTF.

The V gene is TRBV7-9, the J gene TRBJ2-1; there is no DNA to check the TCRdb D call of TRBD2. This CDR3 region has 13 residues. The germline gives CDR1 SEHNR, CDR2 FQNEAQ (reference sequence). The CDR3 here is CASSPFAREEQFF.

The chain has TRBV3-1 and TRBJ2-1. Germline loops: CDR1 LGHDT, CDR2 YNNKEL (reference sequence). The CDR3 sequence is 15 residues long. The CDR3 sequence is CASSQRASSSNEQFF.